This TCR beta chain was identified during a study of blood T cell repertoires in COVID-19 (dated by TCRdb to between 2020 and 2021). General notes on the study: The collaborator samples originated in the United States, Italy and Spain and spanned the acute and convalescent phases of COVID-19. The prospective study material was composed of cDNA or gDNA derived from T cells, B-cell-depleted T cells, or PBMCs. Deeply sampled blood TCRbeta repertoires from subjects exposed to, actively infected with, or recovered from COVID-19 were included in the dataset. A freely available public database, intended as a resource for researchers studying the immune response to SARS-CoV-2, is where the repertoires were released. The samples were drawn from two sources: the first 160 participants of the ongoing ImmuneRACE study, and over 1,000 subjects contributed by 6 global collaborators. A de-identified subject ID, COVID-19 status, age in years and sex were almost always included in the sample metadata. Where HLA class I and class II types were available, the types were taken from metadata supplied by the sample provider, not from assay-based typing.

The CDR3 runs 17 residues from the cysteine to the phenylalanine. Of all the DNA, just the CDR3 is kept, 51 bases in frame from base 1. CDR1 SEHNR and CDR2 FQNEAQ were looked up in the germline V gene (reference sequence). Trimming removed 0 bases from V and 10 bases from J, leaving 19 bases between the germline ends. General study outcomes and caveats: Clinical and demographic metadata were provided uncurated, with the amount varying by source and participant.

About this clone itself: What antigen it recognizes has not been identified. No clone much larger than this one lies a single base away; base qualities are absent.

In Seattle, one collaborating source enrolled patients while the infection was active and tracked those patients longitudinally over the course of disease. Whole blood was collected in K2EDTA tubes by collaborating institutions according to the institutions' own protocols. For TCRbeta analysis, collaborators shipped samples in one of three forms: frozen whole blood, isolated PBMCs, or DNA extracted from either of those sample types. TCRbeta CDR3 regions were amplified from genomic DNA using the immunoSEQ Assay, a bias-controlled multiplex PCR. The original pipeline was this. The number of nucleated cells in each sample was estimated from the amplification of reference gene primers within the assay. Sequence reads were collapsed and filtered to measure the absolute abundance of every unique TCRbeta CDR3 rearrangement. For each sample, productive Simpson clonality was calculated as the square root of Simpson's diversity index across productive rearrangements. TCRdb holds this immuneACCESS table with in-frame rearrangements only. Some clones are missing; in checked studies, unresolved V genes explain under half, and the rest has no known cause. The V and J calls and clone size are taken from that table; D and trimming were inferred from the DNA. This sample comprises 250,000 to 350,000 clones, roughly 84% of them detected only once. The biggest ten clones account for 0.7% to 0.9% of the sample.

The receptor's source is a human donor with COVID-19, enrolled during active disease. The donor label of this sample is uncertain. Sequenced: peripheral blood. The sequence joins TRBV7-9 to TRBJ1-6; matching of 5 bases hints at TRBD1 as the D gene. The CDR3 amino acid sequence is: CASSLAAMDNLGSPLHF. The nucleotide sequence reads TGTGCCAGCAGCTTAGCGGCGATGGACAACTTGGGGTCACCCCTCCACTTT. Reference TRBV7-9 and TRBJ1-6 genes cover what lies past the CDR3, so the full variable domain is DTGVSQNPRHKITKRGQNVTFRCDPISEHNRLYWYRQTLGQGPEFLTYFQNEAQLEKSRLLSDRFSAERPKGSFSTLEIQRTEQGDSAMYLCASSLAAMDNLGSPLHFGNGTRLTVT.